Shown below are 30 T cell receptor beta chains from a single sample sequenced in a study of persistence of HIV-infected CD4 T cells. This nonspecific control used anti-CD3/anti-CD28 bead stimulation of CD4+ T cells. Sorting of responding CD4+ T cells relied on upregulated CD40 ligand together with CD69. No antigen has been identified for these receptors. This was the immunoSEQ version 4 assay in survey mode. Some clones are missing from TCRdb's copy, which holds only in-frame ones; the method was immunoSEQ multiplex PCR. This table holds over 35,000 clones, approximately 88% found once. The sequenced sample was CD4+ T cells sorted from PBMCs after approximately 20-hour stimulation, obtained from a patient who received antiretroviral therapy. These receptor sequences come from an adult man with HIV who was CMV-seropositive.

The chain combines TRBV7-3 with TRBJ1-1; D is ambiguous. Looked up from germline, CDR1 is SGHTA and CDR2 is FQGTGA. Trimming stripped 2 bases from V and 4 bases from J, with 17 bases between. The CDR3 extends over 16 amino acids. Here the CDR3 DNA reads TGTGCCAGCAGCTTAGGGTCAAGGGCCCGAGGCACTGAAGCTTTCTTT. Amino acids: CASSLGSRARGTEAFF.

This chain connects TRBV5-8 to TRBJ2-3; no clear D gene. The CDR3 has 13 residues. Trimming took off 4 bases at V and 8 bases at J, with 14 bases between the two ends. The V gene's germline CDR1 is SGHTS and CDR2 YDEGEE. The CDR3 nucleotides are TGTGCCAGCAGCCCCACGTGGTTAGGTACGCAGTATTTT. It codes for CASSPTWLGTQYF.

V usage is TRBV5-1 and J usage is TRBJ2-1; D is uncertain. This CDR3 spans 14 amino acids. Germline V gene sequence: CDR1 SGHRS, CDR2 YFSETQ. V dropped 1 base and J dropped 4 bases, with 9 bases sitting between them. The CDR3 nucleotides read TGCGCCAGCAGCTTGAACGCCAGGTACAATGAGCAGTTCTTC. Translated, it gives CASSLNARYNEQFF.

This chain uses TRBV2 with TRBJ2-3; TRBD2 agrees at 9 bases. The CDR3 consists of 14 residues. V gave up 8 bases and J gave up 2 bases; unmatched junction bases: 5. Germline CDR1 and CDR2: SNHLY and FYNNEI. CDR3 bases: TGTGCCAGCCTGGGACTAGCTTACACAGATACGCAGTATTTT. Translation: CASLGLAYTDTQYF. Together with reference TRBV2 and TRBJ2-3, the CDR3 gives the full variable domain: EPEVTQTPSHQVTQMGQEVILRCVPISNHLYFYWYRQILGQKVEFLVSFYNNEISEKSEIFDDQFSVERPDGSNFTLKIRSTKLEDSAMYFCASLGLAYTDTQYFGPGTRLTVL.

The chain carries TRBV20-1 and TRBJ2-3; no firm D call. V lost 0 bases and J 9 bases, leaving 7 bases between the germline ends. The CDR3 has 11 residues. The V gene's germline CDR1 is DFQATT and CDR2 SNEGSKA (reference sequence). CDR3 nucleotide sequence: TGCAGTGCTAGAGATCCCCCAACGCAGTATTTT. Its protein product is CSARDPPTQYF.

This clone has only one observation. J is TRBJ2-1 and V is TRBV6-6; 8 nucleotides match TRBD2. V trimming: 4 bases; J trimming: 7 bases; junction bases outside the gene matches: 6. The CDR3 is made up of 14 amino acids. Germline V CDR1 and CDR2: MNHNY, SVGAGI (reference sequence). The CDR3 sequence is CASSFGGAQNEQFF. The CDR3 region has the DNA TGTGCCAGCAGTTTCGGGGGGGCGCAAAATGAGCAGTTCTTC.

Only one count was recorded for this clone. CDR3 loop: CASSQDLGRGYGYTF. The CDR3 DNA follows: TGCGCCAGCAGCCAAGATCTGGGGAGGGGCTATGGCTACACCTTC. This chain joins TRBV4-1 and TRBJ1-2; possible D gene TRBD1, 5 bases. Trimming left V 0 bases short and J 4 bases short, with 12 bases between. Looked up from germline, CDR1 is MGHRA and CDR2 is YSYEKL. This CDR3 is built from 15 residues.

This clone showed up just once. The J gene is TRBJ1-1, the V gene TRBV28; D might be TRBD1 (6 bases). The ends were cut back, 4 bases at V and 4 bases at J, with 16 bases in the middle. CDR3 length equals 15 residues. Germline V CDR1 and CDR2: MDHEN, SYDVKM. The CDR3: CASSSPGEPITEAFF. The CDR3 DNA sequence: TGTGCCAGCAGTTCCCCAGGGGAACCCATCACTGAAGCTTTCTTT.

This clone was seen once. The V call is TRBV5-1, the J call TRBJ2-1; D is undetermined. V lost 4 bases and J 0 bases, leaving 11 bases between the germline ends. CDR3 size: 15 residues. Germline loops: CDR1 SGHRS, CDR2 YFSETQ. DNA for the CDR3: TGCGCCAGCAGCACGTCGATTAGCTCCTACAATGAGCAGTTCTTC. The encoded protein is CASSTSISSYNEQFF. Together with reference TRBV5-1 and TRBJ2-1, the CDR3 gives the full variable domain: KAGVTQTPRYLIKTRGQQVTLSCSPISGHRSVSWYQQTPGQGLQFLFEYFSETQRNKGNFPGRFSGRQFSNSRSEMNVSTLELGDSALYLCASSTSISSYNEQFFGPGTRLTVL.

This chain connects TRBV7-8 to TRBJ2-7; 7 nucleotides match TRBD2. V lost 4 bases, J lost 1 base, and 10 bases stayed unmatched. This CDR3 is 16 amino acids long. Germline lookup yields CDR1 SGHVS and CDR2 FQNEAQ. The CDR3, as DNA: TGTGCCAGCAGCTCGACTCAGCGGGGCTTATCCTACGAGCAGTACTTC. Translation: CASSSTQRGLSYEQYF.

The V gene is TRBV6-5, the J gene TRBJ1-4; tentative D call: TRBD1 (5 bases). Germline values: CDR1 MNHEY, CDR2 SVGAGI. Trimming shortened V by 8 bases and J by 7 bases, and 14 bases separated the two germline ends. The CDR3 runs to 13 residues. The CDR3: CASVRGIGEKLFF. CDR3 bases: TGTGCCAGCGTCCGGGGGATTGGTGAAAAACTGTTTTTT.

The rearrangement uses TRBV10-3 and TRBJ2-7, with no clear D. V was shortened by 3 bases and J by 2 bases, with 2 bases between the two germline ends. CDR1 and CDR2 from the germline V gene are ENHRY and SYGVKD. CDR3 length: 11 amino acids. CDR3 in DNA: TGTGCCATCAGTGATCCCTACGAGCAGTACTTC. It yields the protein CAISDPYEQYF.

This chain connects TRBV4-2 to TRBJ1-5; TRBD1 agrees at 9 bases. Germline V lookup: CDR1 LGHNA, CDR2 YNFKEQ. This CDR3 spans 17 amino acids. V lost 0 bases and J lost 10; bases outside the gene matches: 13. CDR3 loop: CASSQDSQGTGPNPQHF. The CDR3 bases are TGTGCCAGCAGCCAAGATTCCCAGGGGACAGGGCCCAACCCCCAGCATTTT.

The J gene is TRBJ2-4, the V gene TRBV4-1; perhaps TRBD2 as D (7 bases). The germline CDR1 and CDR2 sequences are MGHRA and YSYEKL. V lost 5 bases to trimming and J lost 0 bases, with 23 bases between them. The CDR3 length is 19 residues. The CDR3 sequence is CASSSSPGEGVIAKNIQYF. The CDR3 DNA follows: TGCGCCAGCAGCTCTTCGCCGGGGGAGGGGGTTATAGCCAAAAACATTCAGTACTTC.

The rearrangement uses TRBV10-3 and TRBJ1-5; D unclear. CDR3 size: 15 residues. Trimming pared 4 bases from V and 4 bases from J, leaving 14 bases between. Germline loops: CDR1 ENHRY, CDR2 SYGVKD. This chain's CDR3 is CAISGGPLGNQPQHF. The CDR3 bases are TGTGCCATCAGTGGGGGTCCCTTGGGGAATCAGCCCCAGCATTTT.

The rearrangement uses TRBV7-8 and TRBJ2-7; maybe TRBD1 (6 bases). The CDR3 totals 17 residues. V was clipped by 0 bases and J by 9 bases, with 24 bases between them. The germline CDR1 and CDR2 sequences are SGHVS and FQNEAQ. DNA of the CDR3: TGTGCCAGCAGCTTAGCGTGGGCTAACACAGGGTCGGAAGGGCAGTACTTC. This sequence encodes CASSLAWANTGSEGQYF.

This clone was detected a few times. V is TRBV6-5 and J is TRBJ1-1; no clear D. V was pared by 3 bases and J by 0 bases, with 5 bases between. The germline V gene has CDR1 MNHEY and CDR2 SVGAGI. The CDR3 length is 13 residues. CDR3 bases: TGTGCCAGCAGTTATTTGGTGAACACTGAAGCTTTCTTT. Translated, it gives CASSYLVNTEAFF.

The genes are TRBV5-5 and TRBJ2-2, with 11 nucleotides matching TRBD2. The junction had 6 bases not matched to a gene; V was cut back by 2 bases and J by 0 bases. There are 18 residues in the CDR3. The germline V gene has CDR1 SGHKS and CDR2 YYEKEE (reference sequence). The CDR3 DNA sequence: TGTGCCAGCAGCTTCCAAACTAGCGGGGGCCCGAACACCGGGGAGCTGTTTTTT. Its translation: CASSFQTSGGPNTGELFF.

V usage is TRBV20-1 and J usage is TRBJ1-1, with D tentatively TRBD1 (5 bases). The CDR3 is made up of 11 amino acids. CDR1 is DFQATT and CDR2 is SNEGSKA in the germline V gene (reference sequence). Trimming removed 3 bases from V and 6 bases from J, with 8 bases in between. The CDR3 sequence is CSARRGPEAFF. The CDR3 DNA follows: TGCAGTGCTAGGAGGGGCCCTGAAGCTTTCTTT.

The chain employs TRBV19 and TRBJ2-1; 10 bases line up with TRBD1. Losses at the gene ends were 9 bases for V and 4 bases for J; bases not matched to a gene: 6. CDR1 and CDR2 (germline): LNHDA, SQIVND (reference sequence). This CDR3 region has 14 residues. The CDR3 DNA follows: TGTGCCAGCAGACAGGGGGCGGAGTACAATGAGCAGTTCTTC. Protein sequence: CASRQGAEYNEQFF.

The V gene is TRBV2, the J gene TRBJ2-3; 8 bases are shared with TRBD2. Trimming took 4 bases from V and 3 from J; bases not matched to a gene: 6. CDR3 size: 15 residues. Germline V gene lookup returns CDR1 SNHLY and CDR2 FYNNEI. CDR3: CASSGVGGGTDTQYF. As DNA, the CDR3 is TGTGCCAGCAGTGGTGTCGGGGGGGGAACAGATACGCAGTATTTT. The full variable domain, its missing parts supplied by reference TRBV2 and TRBJ2-3, is EPEVTQTPSHQVTQMGQEVILRCVPISNHLYFYWYRQILGQKVEFLVSFYNNEISEKSEIFDDQFSVERPDGSNFTLKIRSTKLEDSAMYFCASSGVGGGTDTQYFGPGTRLTVL.

The table lists this clone with a count of one. The J gene is TRBJ1-4, the V gene TRBV5-6; 8 nucleotides match TRBD1. Looked up from germline, CDR1 is SGHDT and CDR2 is YYEEEE. The CDR3 has 14 residues. V lost 4 bases and J lost 8; bases outside the gene matches: 7. The CDR3 DNA reads as TGTGCCAGCAGCCCCAGGGGGCGCGAAGAAAAACTGTTTTTT. It encodes CASSPRGREEKLFF.

The V gene is TRBV9, the J gene TRBJ2-1; TRBD2 agrees at 8 bases. CDR1 is SGDLS, CDR2 YYNGEE, per germline. This CDR3 is 12 amino acids long. After removal of 3 bases from V and 8 bases from J, the junction contained 1 base not matched to a gene. CDR3 bases: TGTGCCAGCAGCGGGACTAGCTATGAGCAGTTCTTC. It is translated as CASSGTSYEQFF.

About this clone itself: The same CDR3 also results from other DNA sequences found in this sample. This chain links TRBV6-2 or TRBV6-3 with TRBJ2-7; the match to TRBD2 covers 9 bases. V gave up 4 bases and J gave up 0 bases; unmatched junction bases: 4. Per the germline V gene, CDR1 is MNHEY and CDR2 is SVGEGT. The CDR3 contains 15 residues. CDR3 DNA sequence: TGTGCCAGCAGTTCGGCGGGGGGGGGCTCCTACGAGCAGTACTTC. It codes for CASSSAGGGSYEQYF.

V and J are TRBV28 and TRBJ2-7, with TRBD1 matching 10 bases. Germline CDR1 MDHEN, CDR2 SYDVKM. J gave up 5 bases and V 5 bases, and 9 bases lay outside the gene matches. The CDR3 runs 15 residues. For the CDR3, the DNA is TGTGCCAGCAGTCTCCGGACAGGGGGGAGGAACGAGCAGTACTTC. This translates into CASSLRTGGRNEQYF.

The CDR3 here is CASRDSRSGQYF. CDR3 DNA: TGTGCCAGCAGGGACAGCCGATCGGGGCAGTACTTC. The V gene is TRBV28, the J gene TRBJ2-7, with a weak D call TRBD1 (6 bases). The V end was cut by 6 bases, the J end by 9 bases, with 15 bases between. This CDR3 is 12 amino acids long. Germline values: CDR1 MDHEN, CDR2 SYDVKM.

The chain couples TRBV7-2 to TRBJ2-3, with D hard to call. Trimming shortened V by 3 bases and J by 2 bases, and 6 bases separated the two germline ends. The CDR3 contains 13 residues. Germline V gene data show CDR1 as SGHTA and CDR2 as FQGNSA. The chain's CDR3 is CASSFQATDTQYF. DNA of the CDR3: TGTGCCAGCAGCTTCCAGGCCACAGATACGCAGTATTTT.

As DNA, the CDR3 is TGTGCCAGCGCAGCGGGGAGGGGCAATGAGCAGTTCTTC. Translating gives CASAAGRGNEQFF. The rearrangement uses TRBV12-3 or TRBV12-4 and TRBJ2-1; 7 bases are a match to TRBD2. Losses at the gene ends were 8 bases for V and 6 bases for J; bases not matched to a gene: 7. The CDR3 is made up of 13 amino acids.

The V and J genes are TRBV6-1 and TRBJ2-5, with D perhaps being TRBD1 or TRBD2 (6 bases each). Per germline, CDR1 MNHNS and CDR2 SASEGT. This CDR3 has 17 amino acids. V shed 4 bases and J shed 5 bases, with 23 bases lying between them. The CDR3, as DNA: TGTGCCAGCAGTGGTAGGCGGTACAGGGAGGTTTTGGAGACCCAGTACTTC. Its protein is CASSGRRYREVLETQYF.

The chain joins TRBV10-3 to TRBJ2-2; D gene uncertain. Germline lookup yields CDR1 ENHRY and CDR2 SYGVKD. V dropped 0 bases and J dropped 1 base, with 9 bases sitting between them. The CDR3 extends over 16 amino acids. CDR3 in DNA: TGTGCCATCAGTGAGTCCCTCCGTGGGAACACCGGGGAGCTGTTTTTT. Translated: CAISESLRGNTGELFF.